This TCR beta chain was found in a study of blood T cell repertoires in COVID-19. Study as a whole: Some COVID-19 samples were acute and others convalescent; all came from the United States, Italy and Spain. Sources were T cells, B-cell-depleted T cells, or PBMCs; the material itself was cDNA or gDNA.

Germline CDR1 and CDR2: SGHRS and YFSETQ. Between the trimmed V and J ends, which lost 0 bases and 7 bases, there was a span of 16 bases. CDR3 length: 16 amino acids. Study processing details: By means of reference gene primer amplification, nucleated cell counts were estimated. TCRdb keeps only in-frame clones here, not all; method: immunoSEQ multiplex PCR. V and J calls and clone size are those listed in that table; D and trimming were worked out from the DNA. The sample holds nearly 60,000 clones; 85% to 90% are singletons and the top ten take approximately 5%. The sample holds one count of this clone.

Sequenced material: peripheral blood. The chain uses TRBV5-1 and TRBJ2-2; D unclear. This TCR was recovered from a man aged 40-49 years with active COVID-19. CDR3 protein: CASSLVSSRFGGELFF. The CDR3 nucleotides read TGCGCCAGCAGCTTGGTTTCTAGTAGGTTCGGCGGGGAGCTGTTTTTT.